The 22 T cell receptor beta chains below all came from one sample that was sequenced in a study of blood T cell repertoires in COVID-19. Sequencing was performed with immunoSEQ multiplex PCR; in TCRdb, only in-frame clones are kept and a portion is missing. Of some 400,000 clones listed, around 91% are singletons. Sequencing was done on a sample of peripheral blood. These receptors originate from a man younger than 35 with active or convalescent COVID-19.

The CDR3 spells CASSLAGTGFNQPQHF. CDR3 nucleotide sequence: TGTGCCAGCAGCTTGGCCGGGACAGGGTTCAATCAGCCCCAGCATTTT. The chain links TRBV5-5 to TRBJ1-5, with 9 bases identical to TRBD1. The CDR3 covers 16 residues. Trimming removed 0 bases from V and 3 bases from J; junction bases left unmatched: 4. Germline CDR1 and CDR2: SGHKS and YYEKEE (reference sequence).

This chain connects TRBV7-3 to TRBJ2-3; perhaps TRBD2 as D (6 bases). V lost 5 bases and J 3 bases, leaving 18 bases between the germline ends. In germline, CDR1 is SGHTA, CDR2 FQGTGA. This CDR3 has 16 residues. Here the CDR3 DNA reads TGTGCCAGCAGCCCCCGAGGCGGAGGGGCGACAGATACGCAGTATTTT. This codes for CASSPRGGGATDTQYF. Variable domain in full (rest from reference TRBV7-3 and TRBJ2-3): GAGVSQTPSNKVTEKGKYVELRCDPISGHTALYWYRQSLGQGPEFLIYFQGTGAADDSGLPNDRFFAVRPEGSVSTLKIQRTERGDSAVYLCASSPRGGGATDTQYFGPGTRLTVL.

The chain links TRBV2 to TRBJ1-1; D possibly corresponds to TRBD1 (6 bases). CDR1 is SNHLY and CDR2 is FYNNEI in the germline V gene. The CDR3 consists of 17 residues. V dropped 3 bases and J dropped 4 bases, with 21 bases sitting between them. CDR3 DNA: TGTGCCAGCAGTGAGGTCCTCGCAGGGGTGCTGCGCACTGAAGCTTTCTTT. This translates into CASSEVLAGVLRTEAFF.

This clone was detected only once. V is TRBV9 and J is TRBJ1-2; possible D gene TRBD1, 5 bases. The CDR3 covers 17 residues. From germline, CDR1 is SGDLS and CDR2 YYNGEE. Trimming removed 4 bases from V and 4 bases from J, with 23 bases in between. The CDR3 region has the DNA TGTGCCAGCAGCCCGAACGATGTGAAGGGGAGGGCCTATGGCTACACCTTC. This translates into CASSPNDVKGRAYGYTF.

The chain carries TRBV28 and TRBJ2-5; tentative D call: TRBD1 (6 bases). Trimming took 8 bases from V and 5 from J, leaving 27 bases between them. Germline-derived CDR1 and CDR2 are MDHEN and SYDVKM. This CDR3 is built from 17 residues. DNA for the CDR3: TGTGCCAGCCACGAGCCAGGGGTACGTTCGACATGGGAGACCCAGTACTTC. It translates to CASHEPGVRSTWETQYF.

V is TRBV6-2 or TRBV6-3 and J is TRBJ2-7, with D unclear. CDR1 is MNHEY, CDR2 SVGEGT, per germline. This CDR3 is 11 amino acids long. Trimming left V 6 bases short and J 7 bases short, with 10 bases between. CDR3 region: CASSHIREQYF. CDR3 DNA: TGTGCCAGCAGCCACATCCGAGAGCAGTACTTC.

The chain carries TRBV28 and TRBJ1-5, with a weak D call TRBD1 (5 bases). Germline values: CDR1 MDHEN, CDR2 SYDVKM. This CDR3 has 14 residues. V was shortened by 5 bases and J by 7 bases, with 15 bases between the two germline ends. The CDR3 coding sequence is TGTGCCAGCAGTCCAGGGCTTCTTGGGCAGCCCCAGCATTTT. Translated, it gives CASSPGLLGQPQHF.

Here the CDR3 DNA reads TGCGCCAGCAGCTTCTATCCGGGACAGGGGTACAATGAGCAGTTCTTC. It translates to CASSFYPGQGYNEQFF. J is TRBJ2-1 and V is TRBV5-1, with 10 nucleotides matching TRBD1. From germline, CDR1 is SGHRS and CDR2 YFSETQ. The CDR3 extends over 16 amino acids. Losses at the gene ends were 2 bases for V and 4 bases for J; bases not matched to a gene: 6.

The genes are TRBV28 and TRBJ2-1; 7 bases line up with TRBD1. V lost 5 bases to trimming and J lost 4 bases; unmatched junction nucleotides: 8. CDR3 length: 15 amino acids. Germline CDR1 reads MDHEN; CDR2 reads SYDVKM. The CDR3 DNA is TGTGCCAGCAGTACGGGACAGACCCTATACAATGAGCAGTTCTTC. This encodes CASSTGQTLYNEQFF.

This clone was seen a handful of times. The J gene is TRBJ1-5, the V gene TRBV27; perhaps TRBD1 as D (5 bases). This CDR3 has 15 residues. V was clipped by 8 bases and J by 3 bases, with 17 bases between them. Germline-derived CDR1 and CDR2 are MNHEY and SMNVEV (reference sequence). CDR3 bases: TGTGCCAGCTCCGGGGGACGGGGGACCAATCAGCCCCAGCATTTT. Protein sequence: CASSGGRGTNQPQHF.

The V and J genes are TRBV15 and TRBJ1-2; D is uncertain. Trimming took 3 bases from V and 4 from J, leaving 18 bases between them. The germline V gene has CDR1 LNHNV and CDR2 YYDKDF (reference sequence). This CDR3 spans 16 amino acids. CDR3 residues: CATSRARVERVYGYTF. CDR3 bases: TGTGCCACCAGCAGGGCTCGGGTCGAGAGAGTCTATGGCTACACCTTC. Complete variable domain (other parts from reference TRBV15 and TRBJ1-2): DAMVIQNPRYQVTQFGKPVTLSCSQTLNHNVMYWYQQKSSQAPKLLFHYYDKDFNNEADTPDNFQSRRPNTSFCFLDIRSPGLGDTAMYLCATSRARVERVYGYTFGSGTRLTVV.

The chain combines TRBV12-5 with TRBJ1-2, with D perhaps matching TRBD1 (6 bases). V lost 6 bases and J 8 bases, leaving 19 bases between the germline ends. The germline gives CDR1 LGHNT, CDR2 FRNRAP. This CDR3 has 14 residues. The CDR3 protein is CASGRDTGRCGYTF. For the CDR3, the DNA is TGTGCTAGTGGACGGGACACTGGGAGATGCGGCTACACCTTC.

The V and J genes are TRBV30 and TRBJ2-7, with D possibly being TRBD1 (6 bases). The CDR3 has 12 amino acids. Germline CDR1 is GTSNPN and CDR2 is SVGIG (reference sequence). V was cut by 3 bases and J by 3 bases, with 9 bases left in between. The CDR3 sequence: CAWRGGGYEQYF. CDR3 DNA: TGTGCCTGGAGAGGGGGTGGCTACGAGCAGTACTTC.

The V call is TRBV19, the J call TRBJ2-1, with 8 bases identical to TRBD1. After removal of 7 bases from V and 4 bases from J, the junction contained 6 bases not matched to a gene. Germline loops: CDR1 LNHDA, CDR2 SQIVND (reference sequence). The CDR3 contains 14 residues. The CDR3 coding sequence is TGTGCCAGTACGCAGGGGGCGCGGTACAATGAGCAGTTCTTC. This codes for CASTQGARYNEQFF.

The chain has TRBV5-6 and TRBJ1-2, with 8 bases aligning to TRBD1. V shed 0 bases, J shed 7 bases, and the junction held 5 bases outside the gene matches. Germline V gene data show CDR1 as SGHDT and CDR2 as YYEEEE. The CDR3 extends over 14 amino acids. The CDR3 sequence is CASSLEGTGSGYTF. In DNA form, the CDR3 reads TGTGCCAGCAGCTTGGAAGGGACAGGCTCTGGCTACACCTTC.

The CDR3 bases are TGTGCCAGCGGAGAGGGGCCCCAGCATTTT. Its protein is CASGEGPQHF. The chain recombines TRBV25-1 with TRBJ1-5; no clear D gene. The germline CDR1 and CDR2 sequences are MGHDK and SYGVNS. Between the trimmed V and J ends, which lost 8 bases and 9 bases, there was a span of 8 bases. The CDR3 loop spans 10 amino acids. The full variable domain, its missing parts supplied by reference TRBV25-1 and TRBJ1-5, is EADIYQTPRYLVIGTGKKITLECSQTMGHDKMYWYQQDPGMELHLIHYSYGVNSTEKGDLSSESTVSRIRTEHFPLTLESARPSHTSQYLCASGEGPQHFGDGTRLSIL.

V and J are TRBV3-1 (or the pseudogene TRBV3-2) and TRBJ1-5, with D possibly TRBD1 on 5 matching bases. Trimming took 4 bases from V and 4 from J, leaving 11 bases between them. The germline CDR1 and CDR2 sequences are LGHDT and YNNKEL (reference sequence). CDR3 length equals 14 residues. CDR3 amino acids: CASSLYGGNQPQHF. The CDR3 DNA reads TGTGCCAGCAGCCTGTACGGGGGGAATCAGCCCCAGCATTTT.

V is TRBV6-2 or TRBV6-3 and J is TRBJ1-1, with D possibly TRBD1 on 6 matching bases. V shed 0 bases and J shed 8 bases, with 22 bases lying between them. Germline V gene sequence: CDR1 MNHEY, CDR2 SVGEGT. The CDR3 is 17 amino acids. In DNA form, the CDR3 reads TGTGCCAGCAGTTACTCACGGATGCCCCCGACAGGACACGAAGCTTTCTTT. Its translation: CASSYSRMPPTGHEAFF.

The chain recombines TRBV4-1 with TRBJ2-1; no clear D. Trimming pared 1 base from V and 7 bases from J, leaving 8 bases between. Germline loops: CDR1 MGHRA, CDR2 YSYEKL. CDR3 length equals 13 residues. Written as DNA, the CDR3 is TGCGCCAGCAGCCAAGTAGTAACTAATGAGCAGTTCTTC. This translates into CASSQVVTNEQFF.

The chain has TRBV24-1 and TRBJ1-1; TRBD1 might be the D (5 bases). V was trimmed by 2 bases and J by 1 base, leaving 10 bases between them. CDR1 KGHDR and CDR2 SFDVKD come from the germline V gene. CDR3 length: 15 amino acids. For the CDR3, the DNA is TGTGCCACCAGTGATTCGACAGCTCCGAACACTGAAGCTTTCTTT. This sequence encodes CATSDSTAPNTEAFF.

J is TRBJ2-2 and V is TRBV4-3; no clear D. The CDR3 has 14 residues. Trimming took 8 bases from V and 5 from J, leaving 15 bases between them. Germline V lookup: CDR1 LGHNA, CDR2 YSLEER. The CDR3 region is CASRLASGTGELFF. The CDR3 DNA is TGCGCCAGCCGCCTGGCTAGTGGGACCGGGGAGCTGTTTTTT.

V is TRBV28 and J is TRBJ2-7, with a tentative D call TRBD2 (5 bases). The CDR3 runs to 14 residues. Germline V gives CDR1 MDHEN, CDR2 SYDVKM. With 4 bases removed from V and 6 bases from J, the gap between germline ends came to 16 bases. The CDR3 bases are TGTGCCAGCAGTTCGGGGAGTGTCGGAGCCGAGCAGTACTTC. Encoded protein: CASSSGSVGAEQYF.